The 28 T cell receptor beta chains below all came from one sample that was sequenced in a study of cytomegalovirus exposure and HLA in healthy donors. Generated by immunoSEQ multiplex PCR, the TCRdb table keeps only in-frame clones and is missing some. The sample has under 250,000 clones, more than 75% seen once. Sequencing was done on a sample of PBMCs. The receptors derive from a man between 18 and 29 years old in good health and CMV-seropositive.

The gene calls are TRBV10-1 and TRBJ2-7; 15 bases agree with TRBD2. Germline V CDR1 and CDR2: WNHNN, SYGVQD (reference sequence). The CDR3 covers 16 residues. With 7 bases clipped from V and 6 bases from J, the junction kept 10 bases outside the gene matches. CDR3 loop: CASILGLAGGPREQYF. CDR3 nucleotide sequence: TGCGCCAGCATCCTAGGACTAGCGGGAGGGCCTCGCGAGCAGTACTTC.

V and J are TRBV7-9 and TRBJ2-1; 7 bases map to TRBD2. Germline lookup yields CDR1 SEHNR and CDR2 FQNEAQ (reference sequence). This CDR3 has 17 residues. J lost 4 bases, V lost 5 bases, and 14 bases had no gene match. The CDR3 here is CASSPPIREALYNEQFF. CDR3 bases: TGTGCCAGCAGCCCGCCTATCCGGGAGGCCCTGTACAATGAGCAGTTCTTC.

This chain links TRBV7-9 with TRBJ1-2, with 9 bases identical to TRBD1. V trimming: 4 bases; J trimming: 7 bases; junction bases outside the gene matches: 10. There are 15 residues in the CDR3. Germline V gene data show CDR1 as SEHNR and CDR2 as FQNEAQ (reference sequence). The CDR3 bases are TGTGCCAGCAGCTCGGACAGGGGAAAAAGAAGTGGCTACACCTTC. Translating gives CASSSDRGKRSGYTF.

This rearrangement joins TRBV5-1 to TRBJ2-3, with 7 bases that match TRBD1. CDR3 length: 17 amino acids. V was pared by 1 base and J by 1 base, with 9 bases of the junction left unmatched. Germline V gene sequence: CDR1 SGHRS, CDR2 YFSETQ. CDR3 sequence reads: CASSLTREGQGTDTQYF. The CDR3 bases are TGCGCCAGCAGCTTGACGCGCGAAGGACAGGGCACAGATACGCAGTATTTT. Drawing the rest from reference TRBV5-1 and TRBJ2-3, the complete variable domain is KAGVTQTPRYLIKTRGQQVTLSCSPISGHRSVSWYQQTPGQGLQFLFEYFSETQRNKGNFPGRFSGRQFSNSRSEMNVSTLELGDSALYLCASSLTREGQGTDTQYFGPGTRLTVL.

The CDR3 region is CASSLASGPVNQPQHF. DNA of the CDR3: TGTGCCAGCAGCTTGGCCTCGGGGCCCGTCAATCAGCCCCAGCATTTT. The rearrangement uses TRBV5-5 and TRBJ1-5, with a possible D match to TRBD1 (5 bases). Trimming left V 0 bases short and J 3 bases short, with 13 bases between. The CDR3 is 16 amino acids. The germline gives CDR1 SGHKS, CDR2 YYEKEE (reference sequence).

J is TRBJ2-7 and V is TRBV7-2; possible D gene TRBD2, 5 bases. Trimming took off 1 base at V and 4 bases at J, with 17 bases between the two ends. The CDR3 length is 16 residues. Looked up from germline, CDR1 is SGHTA and CDR2 is FQGNSA. CDR3 in amino acids: CASSLVADSRTYEQYF. In nucleotides, the CDR3 is TGTGCCAGCAGCTTAGTAGCCGATTCTCGGACTTACGAGCAGTACTTC.

The chain carries TRBV7-6 and TRBJ2-1; 8 nucleotides match TRBD2. The CDR3 has 12 residues. J was trimmed by 10 bases and V by 5 bases; bases with no gene match: 4. Looked up from germline, CDR1 is SGHVS and CDR2 is FNYEAQ. This chain's CDR3 is CASSLTGGEQFF. CDR3 coding DNA: TGTGCCAGCAGCCTAACGGGAGGGGAGCAGTTCTTC.

This rearrangement joins TRBV4-1 to TRBJ2-1; D gene ambiguous. Trimming pared 4 bases from V and 5 bases from J, leaving 6 bases between. This CDR3 is 12 amino acids long. Per the germline V gene, CDR1 is MGHRA and CDR2 is YSYEKL. The CDR3 loop reads CASSRRDNEQFF. In nucleotides, the CDR3 is TGCGCCAGCAGCCGTCGGGACAATGAGCAGTTCTTC.

The chain recombines TRBV27 with TRBJ1-5; TRBD1 might be the D (5 bases). The V end was cut by 2 bases, the J end by 6 bases, with 11 bases between. There are 14 residues in the CDR3. Germline assignment: CDR1 MNHEY and CDR2 SMNVEV (reference sequence). Here the CDR3 DNA reads TGTGCCAGCAGTTTACAGGGCCAGAGTCAGCCCCAGCATTTT. It codes for CASSLQGQSQPQHF.

The chain employs TRBV5-6 and TRBJ1-1; 8 positions match TRBD1. The CDR3 covers 15 residues. The junction had 9 bases not matched to a gene; V was cut back by 3 bases and J by 5 bases. Looked up from germline, CDR1 is SGHDT and CDR2 is YYEEEE. This CDR3 is CASSSSDRVTTEAFF. The CDR3 DNA reads as TGTGCCAGCAGCTCTTCGGACAGGGTGACTACTGAAGCTTTCTTT.

This rearrangement joins TRBV6-1 to TRBJ1-5; tentatively, D is TRBD1 (6 bases). V lost 0 bases and J 2 bases, leaving 14 bases between the germline ends. The CDR3 is made up of 17 amino acids. Germline V lookup: CDR1 MNHNS, CDR2 SASEGT. In nucleotides, the CDR3 is TGTGCCAGCAGTGAAGCGCTGGGGGGCGCGGGCAATCAGCCCCAGCATTTT. It is translated as CASSEALGGAGNQPQHF.

This chain joins TRBV5-1 and TRBJ2-7, with 9 bases that match TRBD1. Germline lookup yields CDR1 SGHRS and CDR2 YFSETQ. J lost 2 bases, V lost 4 bases, and 4 bases had no gene match. There are 14 residues in the CDR3. The CDR3 is CASSAGTGPYEQYF. In DNA, the CDR3 is TGCGCCAGCAGCGCGGGGACAGGGCCCTACGAGCAGTACTTC.

For the CDR3, the DNA is TGCGCCAGCAGGAAACAGGGGGCGATCGGGGATGAAAAACTGTTTTTT. Translated: CASRKQGAIGDEKLFF. The chain links TRBV5-1 to TRBJ1-4; the match to TRBD1 covers 9 bases. Germline-derived CDR1 and CDR2 are SGHRS and YFSETQ. The CDR3 length is 16 residues. Unmatched junction bases numbered 11, after V lost 5 bases and J lost 6 bases.

The rearrangement joins TRBV27 to TRBJ2-2, with a weak D call TRBD2 (5 bases). Germline V gives CDR1 MNHEY, CDR2 SMNVEV (reference sequence). This CDR3 spans 15 amino acids. V lost 4 bases, J lost 2 bases, and 11 bases lay in between. CDR3 nucleotides: TGTGCCAGCAGTTCCTCGGGGATAAACACCGGGGAGCTGTTTTTT. This translates into CASSSSGINTGELFF.

V is TRBV25-1 and J is TRBJ1-1; 8 nucleotides line up with TRBD1. This CDR3 comprises 15 residues. The germline CDR1 and CDR2 sequences are MGHDK and SYGVNS. With V trimmed by 6 bases and J by 1 base, 7 bases remained unmatched. Written as DNA, the CDR3 is TGTGCCAGCAGGTACGGACAGGGCAGGAACACTGAAGCTTTCTTT. Its translation is CASRYGQGRNTEAFF. The full variable domain, its missing parts supplied by reference TRBV25-1 and TRBJ1-1, is EADIYQTPRYLVIGTGKKITLECSQTMGHDKMYWYQQDPGMELHLIHYSYGVNSTEKGDLSSESTVSRIRTEHFPLTLESARPSHTSQYLCASRYGQGRNTEAFFGQGTRLTVV.

This clone was seen a handful of times. The chain has TRBV18 and TRBJ1-2; perhaps TRBD1 as D (5 bases). CDR3 size: 14 residues. Germline-derived CDR1 and CDR2 are KGHSH and LQKENI. V was pared by 4 bases and J by 8 bases, with 17 bases between. The CDR3 reads CASSRGALTDGYTF. Here the CDR3 DNA reads TGTGCCAGCTCACGAGGGGCACTTACCGACGGCTACACCTTC.

This rearrangement joins TRBV2 to TRBJ2-3; 13 nucleotides align to TRBD2. The CDR3 consists of 16 residues. After removal of 6 bases from V and 4 bases from J, the junction contained 7 bases not matched to a gene. Germline CDR1 SNHLY, CDR2 FYNNEI. Written as DNA, the CDR3 is TGTGCCAGCAGCCGTCGGACTAGCGGGAGAGCAGATACGCAGTATTTT. This translates into CASSRRTSGRADTQYF.

This chain connects TRBV15 to TRBJ2-1; 8 positions match TRBD2. The CDR3 contains 16 residues. V lost 0 bases to trimming and J lost 6 bases; unmatched junction nucleotides: 7. CDR1 and CDR2 from the germline V gene are LNHNV and YYDKDF (reference sequence). CDR3 protein: CATSRDPSGRSNEQFF. In DNA, the CDR3 is TGTGCCACCAGCAGAGATCCCAGCGGGAGATCCAATGAGCAGTTCTTC.

V usage is TRBV4-1 and J usage is TRBJ1-2; no reliable D call. The V end lost 5 bases, the J end lost 2 bases, and 18 bases lay between the germline ends. The germline CDR1 and CDR2 sequences are MGHRA and YSYEKL. The CDR3 has 16 residues. The CDR3 here is CASSATSGRSNYGYTF. The CDR3 bases are TGCGCCAGCAGCGCAACAAGCGGCAGGTCGAACTATGGCTACACCTTC.

Concerning this clone: In the same sample, other DNA sequences code for this CDR3. The V gene is TRBV2, the J gene TRBJ1-2; D perhaps matches TRBD1 (5 bases). Trimming removed 1 base at V and 8 bases at J, with 11 bases between. The CDR3 loop spans 13 amino acids. CDR1 and CDR2 from the germline V gene are SNHLY and FYNNEI. CDR3 DNA sequence: TGTGCCAGCAGTGAAGGGCAGGGAGGCGGCTACACCTTC. Translated: CASSEGQGGGYTF.

This chain connects TRBV25-1 to TRBJ2-1, with TRBD2 identical over 11 bases. The CDR3 is 15 amino acids. From germline, CDR1 is MGHDK and CDR2 SYGVNS. The junction had 2 bases not matched to a gene; V was cut back by 2 bases and J by 5 bases. CDR3 protein: CASSEIAGGNNEQFF. The CDR3, as DNA: TGTGCCAGCAGTGAAATAGCGGGAGGGAACAATGAGCAGTTCTTC. Using reference TRBV25-1 and TRBJ2-1 for the parts outside the CDR3, the full variable domain is EADIYQTPRYLVIGTGKKITLECSQTMGHDKMYWYQQDPGMELHLIHYSYGVNSTEKGDLSSESTVSRIRTEHFPLTLESARPSHTSQYLCASSEIAGGNNEQFFGPGTRLTVL.

The chain combines TRBV2 with TRBJ2-5; 12 bases map to TRBD2. Losses at the gene ends were 9 bases for V and 5 bases for J; bases not matched to a gene: 10. Germline lookup yields CDR1 SNHLY and CDR2 FYNNEI. The CDR3 runs 15 residues. The chain's CDR3 is CARAWTSGILETQYF. The CDR3 DNA reads TGTGCCAGAGCCTGGACTAGCGGGATTTTGGAGACCCAGTACTTC.

This clone showed up just once. CDR3 nucleotide sequence: TGTGCCAGCAGCCAAGATTCCAGCGGGAGTTTCAATGAGCAGTTCTTC. It yields the protein CASSQDSSGSFNEQFF. The V call is TRBV4-2, the J call TRBJ2-1; 8 bases are a match to TRBD2. CDR1 is LGHNA and CDR2 is YNFKEQ in the germline V gene. With V trimmed by 0 bases and J by 6 bases, 7 bases remained unmatched. This CDR3 is 16 amino acids long.

The chain couples TRBV19 to TRBJ2-2, with 8 bases matching TRBD2. The CDR3 sequence is 14 residues long. Germline V gene data show CDR1 as LNHDA and CDR2 as SQIVND (reference sequence). Germline trimming cut 10 bases from V and 3 bases from J; bases unmatched to any gene: 7. This CDR3 reads CATLQAGDTGELFF. DNA of the CDR3: TGTGCCACCCTTCAAGCGGGAGACACCGGGGAGCTGTTTTTT.

The chain combines TRBV5-1 with TRBJ2-2, with a possible D match to TRBD1 (6 bases). The CDR3 totals 15 residues. The V end was cut by 4 bases, the J end by 5 bases, with 15 bases between. Germline V gene sequence: CDR1 SGHRS, CDR2 YFSETQ. The CDR3 is CASSPSGAPTGELFF. In nucleotides, the CDR3 is TGCGCCAGCAGCCCGTCAGGGGCGCCTACCGGGGAGCTGTTTTTT.

The V call is TRBV14, the J call TRBJ1-2, with unresolved D. This CDR3 is 14 amino acids long. The V gene lost 4 bases and the J gene lost 4 bases, with 13 bases spanning the gap. Per germline, CDR1 SGHDN and CDR2 FVKESK. The CDR3 DNA is TGTGCCAGCAGCCCTCCCGGATGGGGCTATGGCTACACCTTC. Translation gives CASSPPGWGYGYTF.

CDR3 protein: CASTQGGTAQHGYTF. Written as DNA, the CDR3 is TGCGCCAGCACCCAAGGAGGGACGGCCCAGCATGGCTACACCTTC. V usage is TRBV5-1 and J usage is TRBJ1-2; perhaps TRBD1 as D (5 bases). Looked up from germline, CDR1 is SGHRS and CDR2 is YFSETQ. V lost 6 bases and J lost 6, with 21 bases in between. This CDR3 is built from 15 residues.

V usage is TRBV28 and J usage is TRBJ1-2; the match to TRBD1 covers 12 bases. The ends lost 4 bases at V and 8 bases at J; junction bases unmatched: 8. Per germline, CDR1 MDHEN and CDR2 SYDVKM. This CDR3 contains 15 residues. This CDR3 is CASSSVGQGAGGYTF. The CDR3 DNA is TGTGCCAGCAGTTCCGTGGGACAGGGGGCAGGGGGCTACACCTTC.